Below, one TCR beta chain is given with its context. This specimen belongs to a study of response to subunit inactivated influenza vaccine. MiXCR, applied by TCRdb to the RT-PCR reads, yields one record per CDR3 protein. Seen here are 710,000 or so distinct CDR3 sequences, less than 20% observed once, and the top ten hold around a tenth. Germline values: CDR1 SNHLY, CDR2 FYNNEI. The CDR3 is 14 amino acids. Trimming at V came to 5 bases and at J to 5 bases, leaving 6 bases not matched to a gene. The source material was PBMCs from blood, sampled 12 days after vaccination. The gene calls are TRBV2 and TRBJ2-1, with 7 bases that match TRBD2. The TCR originated in a man aged 45-65 years who received an inactivated influenza vaccine. CDR3: CASSPGTINNEQFF. DNA for the CDR3: TGTGCCAGCAGTCCCGGGACTATAAACAATGAGCAGTTCTTC.